Below, 13 T cell receptor beta chains from the same sample are listed, as sequenced in a study of T cell responses to AZD1222 COVID-19 vaccine. Sequencing was performed with immunoSEQ multiplex PCR; in TCRdb, only in-frame clones are kept and a portion is missing. Of tens of thousands of clones in the sample, around 86% were seen once. The sequencing used peripheral blood, collected on day 0 of AZD1222 vaccination. Receptors originate from an adult in good health.

There are a few counts of this clone. The V call is TRBV6-5, the J call TRBJ1-2; TRBD1 agrees at 7 bases. CDR1 MNHEY and CDR2 SVGAGI come from the germline V gene. V lost 6 bases to trimming and J lost 0 bases; unmatched junction nucleotides: 4. The CDR3 runs 14 residues. The CDR3 DNA reads TGTGCCAGCAGCAACGACAGGGCTAACTATGGCTACACCTTC. It translates to CASSNDRANYGYTF.

The chain is built from TRBV12-3 or TRBV12-4 and TRBJ2-7; D may be TRBD1 (5 bases). V lost 5 bases and J 7 bases, leaving 15 bases between the germline ends. The length of the CDR3 is 13 residues. The CDR3 DNA reads TGTGCCAGCAGTCCCAGCAGGGAAGGAGAGCAGTACTTC. Its protein is CASSPSREGEQYF.

In this sample, this clone turned up once. The chain joins TRBV18 to TRBJ2-1, with 11 bases lining up with TRBD2. The CDR3 is made up of 16 amino acids. V was clipped by 2 bases and J by 4 bases; unmatched bases: 4. Germline values: CDR1 KGHSH, CDR2 LQKENI. The CDR3 loop reads CASSPTGTSGYNEQFF. Written as DNA, the CDR3 is TGTGCCAGCTCACCAACCGGGACTAGCGGTTACAATGAGCAGTTCTTC.

The chain uses TRBV3-1 (or the pseudogene TRBV3-2) and TRBJ1-5, with 11 nucleotides matching TRBD1. V shed 4 bases and J 7 bases; nucleotides not matched to a gene: 9. Germline loops: CDR1 LGHDT, CDR2 YNNKEL (reference sequence). The CDR3 is made up of 16 amino acids. Here the CDR3 DNA reads TGTGCCAGCAGCCCGCGGACAGGGGGCCCTGGACAGCCCCAGCATTTT. It codes for CASSPRTGGPGQPQHF.

V usage is TRBV7-8 and J usage is TRBJ2-7; the D gene is possibly TRBD2 (7 bases). Between the trimmed V and J ends, which lost 1 base and 7 bases, there was a span of 14 bases. The CDR3 covers 14 residues. CDR1 is SGHVS, CDR2 FQNEAQ, per germline. CDR3 sequence reads: CASSLELGGQEQYF. In DNA, the CDR3 is TGTGCCAGCAGCTTAGAACTGGGGGGGCAAGAGCAGTACTTC.

J is TRBJ1-4 and V is TRBV9; D is perhaps TRBD1 (5 bases). Germline loops: CDR1 SGDLS, CDR2 YYNGEE. There are 14 residues in the CDR3. V lost 4 bases to trimming and J lost 5 bases, with 12 bases between them. The CDR3 DNA follows: TGTGCCAGCAGCCCCTCTGGGGGAAATGAAAAACTGTTTTTT. Translation gives CASSPSGGNEKLFF.

The J gene is TRBJ1-2, the V gene TRBV30; TRBD1 matches 8 bases. Germline V gene data show CDR1 as GTSNPN and CDR2 as SVGIG (reference sequence). With V trimmed by 4 bases and J by 4 bases, 11 bases remained unmatched. CDR3 size: 15 residues. The CDR3, as DNA: TGTGCCTGGACGGCGGGGGGACAGGAGGCCTATGGCTACACCTTC. Amino acid sequence: CAWTAGGQEAYGYTF.

The J gene is TRBJ1-2, the V gene TRBV10-3; 7 bases align to TRBD1. J lost 8 bases, V lost 6 bases, and 15 bases had no gene match. Per germline, CDR1 ENHRY and CDR2 SYGVKD. CDR3 length: 15 residues. The CDR3 nucleotides are TGTGCCATCAGCGCTAACCCCGGGACAGTGGGCGGCTACACCTTC. It translates to CAISANPGTVGGYTF.

The chain employs TRBV29-1 and TRBJ2-1, with TRBD1 identical over 11 bases. The CDR3 runs to 13 residues. The V segment lost 1 base and the J segment 9 bases; nucleotides outside the gene matches: 2. Germline CDR1 reads SQVTM; CDR2 reads ANQGSEA. The CDR3 DNA sequence: TGCAGCGTTGAAGCCGGGACAGGGGGTGAGCAGTTCTTC. Translation: CSVEAGTGGEQFF.

The chain couples TRBV28 to TRBJ2-1; TRBD1 or TRBD2 may be the D gene (5 bases each). The CDR3 consists of 17 residues. Germline loops: CDR1 MDHEN, CDR2 SYDVKM. V lost 6 bases to trimming and J lost 5 bases, with 23 bases between them. The CDR3: CASSFNLGTSHHNEQFF. CDR3 sequence (DNA): TGTGCCAGCAGCTTCAACCTGGGGACCTCCCATCACAATGAGCAGTTCTTC.

V gene TRBV7-8 combines with J gene TRBJ2-1; possible D gene TRBD2, 6 bases. CDR3 length equals 16 residues. The germline V gene has CDR1 SGHVS and CDR2 FQNEAQ. V dropped 2 bases and J dropped 0 bases, with 11 bases sitting between them. In nucleotides, the CDR3 is TGTGCCAGCAGCTTATATTCCGGGGGCTCCTACAATGAGCAGTTCTTC. Translated: CASSLYSGGSYNEQFF.

The rearrangement joins TRBV6-1 to TRBJ1-5; D is undetermined. The CDR3 length is 14 residues. Per the germline V gene, CDR1 is MNHNS and CDR2 is SASEGT. V lost 2 bases to trimming and J lost 8 bases, with 13 bases between them. The DNA for the CDR3 is TGTGCCAGCAGTGAATACGAGTTTGGGGAGCCCCAGCATTTT. It codes for CASSEYEFGEPQHF.

This chain connects TRBV7-7 to TRBJ2-1; 10 nucleotides agree with TRBD1. J was trimmed by 9 bases and V by 5 bases; bases with no gene match: 10. This CDR3 has 15 residues. The germline CDR1 and CDR2 sequences are SSHAT and FNYEAQ (reference sequence). CDR3 residues: CASSPGQGLSGEQFF. The DNA of the CDR3 is TGTGCCAGCAGCCCGGGACAGGGGTTGTCCGGTGAGCAGTTCTTC.